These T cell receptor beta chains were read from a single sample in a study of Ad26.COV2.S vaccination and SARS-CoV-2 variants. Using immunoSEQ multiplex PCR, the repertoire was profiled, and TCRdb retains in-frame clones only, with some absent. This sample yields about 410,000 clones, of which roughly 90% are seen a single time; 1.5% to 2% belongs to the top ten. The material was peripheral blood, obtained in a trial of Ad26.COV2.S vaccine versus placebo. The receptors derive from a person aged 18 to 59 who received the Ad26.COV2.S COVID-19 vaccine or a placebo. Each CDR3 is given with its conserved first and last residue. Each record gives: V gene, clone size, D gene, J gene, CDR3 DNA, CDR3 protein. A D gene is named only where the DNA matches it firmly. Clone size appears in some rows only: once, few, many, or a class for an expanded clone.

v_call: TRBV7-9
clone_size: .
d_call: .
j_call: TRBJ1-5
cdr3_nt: TGTGCCAGCAGCTTCATAGGGGAGCCCCAGCATTTT
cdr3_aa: CASSFIGEPQHF

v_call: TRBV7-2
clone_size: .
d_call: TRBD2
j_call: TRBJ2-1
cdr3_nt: TGTGCCAGCAGCTTTAGCGGGACCCTCGGCGCCTACAATGAGCAGTTCTTC
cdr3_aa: CASSFSGTLGAYNEQFF

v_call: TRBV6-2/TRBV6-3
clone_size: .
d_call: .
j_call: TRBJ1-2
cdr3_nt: TGTGCCAGCAGTACAACCCCGGCTCAAAACCTCCAGTATGGCTACACCTTC
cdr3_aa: CASSTTPAQNLQYGYTF

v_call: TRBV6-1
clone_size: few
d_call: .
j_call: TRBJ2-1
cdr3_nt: TGTGCCAGCAGTGAAGTAGAGGGCAATGAGCAGTTCTTC
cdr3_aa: CASSEVEGNEQFF

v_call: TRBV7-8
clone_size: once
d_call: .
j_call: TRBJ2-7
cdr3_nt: TGTGCCAGCAGTCTTAAACAGGGAGGTCCCTACGAGCAGTACTTC
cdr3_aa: CASSLKQGGPYEQYF

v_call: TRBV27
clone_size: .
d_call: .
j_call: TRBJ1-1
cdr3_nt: TGTGCCAGCAGTTTCAATGCGGGACGCAGGGAAGAAGCTTTCTTT
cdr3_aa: CASSFNAGRREEAFF

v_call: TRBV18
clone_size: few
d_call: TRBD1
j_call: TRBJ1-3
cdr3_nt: TGTGCCAGCTCACCACAACAGGGGGTGAACTCTGGAAACACCATATATTTT
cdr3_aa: CASSPQQGVNSGNTIYF

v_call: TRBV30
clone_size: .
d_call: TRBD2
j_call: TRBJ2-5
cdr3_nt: TGTGCCTGGAGTCACGGGGGGCAAGAGACCCAGTACTTC
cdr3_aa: CAWSHGGQETQYF

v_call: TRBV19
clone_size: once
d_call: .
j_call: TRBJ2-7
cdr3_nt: TGTGCCAGTAGTATAGACCTCGGTGAGGCCGTCGAGCAGTACTTC
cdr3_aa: CASSIDLGEAVEQYF

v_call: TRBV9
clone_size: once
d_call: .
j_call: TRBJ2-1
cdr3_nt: TGTGCCAGCAGCGTAGGAGGTGGGGGATACAATGAGCAGTTCTTC
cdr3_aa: CASSVGGGGYNEQFF

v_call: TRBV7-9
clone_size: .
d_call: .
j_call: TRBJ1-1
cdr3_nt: TGTGCCAGCAGGCCAGCGAACACTGAAGCTTTCTTT
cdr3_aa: CASRPANTEAFF

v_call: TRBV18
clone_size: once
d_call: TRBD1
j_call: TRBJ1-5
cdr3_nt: TGTGCCAGCTCACCACAGGGGGCCGGGAATCAGCCCCAGCATTTT
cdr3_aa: CASSPQGAGNQPQHF

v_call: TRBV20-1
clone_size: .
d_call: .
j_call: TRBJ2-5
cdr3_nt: TGCAGTGCTAGTAGGGGGTACCAAGAGACCCAGTACTTC
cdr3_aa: CSASRGYQETQYF

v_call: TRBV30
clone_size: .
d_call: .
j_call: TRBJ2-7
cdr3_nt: TGTGCCTGGAGTGTAGTGGGCTACGAGCAGTACTTC
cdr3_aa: CAWSVVGYEQYF

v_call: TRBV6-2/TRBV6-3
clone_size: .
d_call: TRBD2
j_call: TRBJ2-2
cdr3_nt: TGTGCCAGCAGTTTCCCTGGACTAGGCAACACCGGGGAGCTGTTTTTT
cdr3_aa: CASSFPGLGNTGELFF

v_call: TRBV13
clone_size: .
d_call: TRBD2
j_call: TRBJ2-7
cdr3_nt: TGTGCCAGCAGCGAGGGACTAGCGAGCTCCTACGAGCAGTACTTC
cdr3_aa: CASSEGLASSYEQYF

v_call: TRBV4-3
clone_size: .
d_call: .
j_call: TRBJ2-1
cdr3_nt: TGCGCCAGCAGCCAAGATGGCGGGGGCCTCTCCTACAATGAGCAGTTCTTC
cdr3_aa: CASSQDGGGLSYNEQFF

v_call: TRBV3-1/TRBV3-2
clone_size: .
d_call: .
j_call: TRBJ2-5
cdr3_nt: TGTGCCAGCAGCCAAGTTACCGGGACACCTCTTCCGTGGGAGACCCAGTACTTC
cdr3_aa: CASSQVTGTPLPWETQYF

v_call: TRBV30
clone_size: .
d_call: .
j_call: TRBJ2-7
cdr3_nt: TGTGCCTGGAGGGGGAAATTGGGGGCACGGACAAGTGTTCACGACGACTACGAGCAGTACTTC
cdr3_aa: CAWRGKLGARTSVHDDYEQYF

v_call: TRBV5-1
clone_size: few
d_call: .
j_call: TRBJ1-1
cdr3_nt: TGCGCCAGCAGCTTGCGGCAGGGGAAGAACACTGAAGCTTTCTTT
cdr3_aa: CASSLRQGKNTEAFF

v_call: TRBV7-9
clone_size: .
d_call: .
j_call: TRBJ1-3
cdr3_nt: TGTGCCAGCAGCTTAGGACAGTTCTCTGGAAACACCATATATTTT
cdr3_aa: CASSLGQFSGNTIYF

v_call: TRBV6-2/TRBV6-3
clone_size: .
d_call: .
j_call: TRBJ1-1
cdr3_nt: TGTGCCAGCACCCCCTGGGAATTAGGGAACACTGAAGCTTTCTTT
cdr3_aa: CASTPWELGNTEAFF

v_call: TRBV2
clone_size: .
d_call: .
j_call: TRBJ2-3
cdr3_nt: TGTGCCAGCAGTGAAGCCGGGACTTTAGGTTTCGGGGATACGCAGTATTTT
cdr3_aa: CASSEAGTLGFGDTQYF

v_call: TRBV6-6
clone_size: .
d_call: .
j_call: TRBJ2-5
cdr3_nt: TGTGCCAGCAGTTACGCGGGACAAAGCATCGAGACCCAGTACTTC
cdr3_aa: CASSYAGQSIETQYF

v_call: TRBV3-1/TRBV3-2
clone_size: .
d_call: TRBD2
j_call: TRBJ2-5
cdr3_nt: TGTGCCAGCAGCCAGTCATACCCCGGGACTAGGAGTGGAGAGACCCAGTACTTC
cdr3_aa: CASSQSYPGTRSGETQYF

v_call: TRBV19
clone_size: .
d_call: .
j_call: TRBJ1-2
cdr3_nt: TGTGCCAGTAGTATAGGCCCGGGGGACTACTATGGCTACACCTTC
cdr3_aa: CASSIGPGDYYGYTF

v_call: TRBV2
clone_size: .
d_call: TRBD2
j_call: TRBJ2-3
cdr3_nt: TGTGCCAGCCTTCCCCCCCTAGCGGGGGGACCAGATACGCAGTATTTT
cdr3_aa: CASLPPLAGGPDTQYF

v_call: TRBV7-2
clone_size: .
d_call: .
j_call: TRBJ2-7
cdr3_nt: TGTGCCAGCAGCCCTAGTGGGCGCGAGCAGTACTTC
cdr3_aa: CASSPSGREQYF

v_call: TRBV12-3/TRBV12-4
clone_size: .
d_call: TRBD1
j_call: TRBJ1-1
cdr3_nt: TGTGCCAGCAGAACAGGGGGCACTGAAGCTTTCTTT
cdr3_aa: CASRTGGTEAFF

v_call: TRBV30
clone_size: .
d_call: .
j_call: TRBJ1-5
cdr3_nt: TGTGCCTGGAGTGTACAGGGAGGTCAGCCCCAGCATTTT
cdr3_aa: CAWSVQGGQPQHF

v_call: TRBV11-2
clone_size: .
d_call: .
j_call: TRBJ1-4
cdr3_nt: TGTGCCAGCAGGAATCCCCGGAGCCTTATTGGCGAAAAACTGTTTTTT
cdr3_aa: CASRNPRSLIGEKLFF

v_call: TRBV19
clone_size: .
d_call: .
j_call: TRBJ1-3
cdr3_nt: TGTGCCAGTAGTATTGGTGAAAACACCATATATTTT
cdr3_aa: CASSIGENTIYF

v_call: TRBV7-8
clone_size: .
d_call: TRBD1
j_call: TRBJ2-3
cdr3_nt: TGTGCCAGCAGCTTAGTGGACAGGGAGGCGGATACGCAGTATTTT
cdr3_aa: CASSLVDREADTQYF

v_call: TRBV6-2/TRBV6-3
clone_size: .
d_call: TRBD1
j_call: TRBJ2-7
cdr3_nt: TGTGCCAGCAGCCCTGGGACAGGGGGCAAATACGAGCAGTACTTC
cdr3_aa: CASSPGTGGKYEQYF

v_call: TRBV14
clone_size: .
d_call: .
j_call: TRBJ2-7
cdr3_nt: TGTGCCAGGTTACTAGGGGCTACCTACGAGCAGTACTTC
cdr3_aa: CARLLGATYEQYF

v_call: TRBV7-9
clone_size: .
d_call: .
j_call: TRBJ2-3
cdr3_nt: TGTGCCAGCAGCTTAGTTATAAGTTTTGGCGGGTCAAGCGGGGATACGCAGTATTTT
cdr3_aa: CASSLVISFGGSSGDTQYF

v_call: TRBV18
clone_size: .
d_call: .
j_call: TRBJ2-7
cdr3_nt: TGTGCCAGCTCACCACAGCGCGAGGGGCAGTACTTC
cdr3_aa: CASSPQREGQYF

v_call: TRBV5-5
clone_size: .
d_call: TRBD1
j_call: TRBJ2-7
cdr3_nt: TGTGCCAGCAGCGGTCAGGAAGTTATTCGGGACAGAGTTTACGAGCAGTACTTC
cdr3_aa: CASSGQEVIRDRVYEQYF

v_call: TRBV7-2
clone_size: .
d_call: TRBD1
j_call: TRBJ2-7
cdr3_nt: TGTGCCAGCAGCTTAGGGGTGACAGGGGGGCTCGAGCAGTACTTC
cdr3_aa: CASSLGVTGGLEQYF

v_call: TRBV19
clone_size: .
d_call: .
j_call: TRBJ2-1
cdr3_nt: TGTGCCAGTAGTATAGGCATTAGCTCCTACAATGAGCAGTTCTTC
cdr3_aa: CASSIGISSYNEQFF

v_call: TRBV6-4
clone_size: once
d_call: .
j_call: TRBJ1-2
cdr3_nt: TGTGCCAGCAGCAAATCATCCTGGGGGGCAGCGAACTATGGCTACACCTTC
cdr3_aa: CASSKSSWGAANYGYTF

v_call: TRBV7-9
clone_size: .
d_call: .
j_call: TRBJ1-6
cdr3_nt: TGTGCCAGCGCTGCCCCGGGCAACAATTCACCCCTCCACTTT
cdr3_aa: CASAAPGNNSPLHF

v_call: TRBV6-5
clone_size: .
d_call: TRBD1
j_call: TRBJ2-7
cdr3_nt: TGTGCCAGCAGTTACAGACAGGGCACCTACGAGCAGTACTTC
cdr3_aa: CASSYRQGTYEQYF

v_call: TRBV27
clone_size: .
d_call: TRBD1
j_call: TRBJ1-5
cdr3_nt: TGTGCCAGCAGTCCCCGGGGGACAGGGGTTAATCAGCCCCAGCATTTT
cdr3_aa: CASSPRGTGVNQPQHF

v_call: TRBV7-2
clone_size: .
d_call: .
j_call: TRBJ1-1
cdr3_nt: TGTGCCAGCAGCTTAGAACCACGGATGAACACTGAAGCTTTCTTT
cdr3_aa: CASSLEPRMNTEAFF

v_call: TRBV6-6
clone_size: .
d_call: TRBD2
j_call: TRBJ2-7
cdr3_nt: TGTGCCAGCAGTCGGTCGGTCAGTAGCGGGGGCGAAACCTACGAGCAGTACTTC
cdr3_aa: CASSRSVSSGGETYEQYF

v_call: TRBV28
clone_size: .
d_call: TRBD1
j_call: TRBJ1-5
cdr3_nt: TGTGCCAGCCGGGGACAGTCAATCAATCAGCCCCAGCATTTT
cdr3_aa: CASRGQSINQPQHF

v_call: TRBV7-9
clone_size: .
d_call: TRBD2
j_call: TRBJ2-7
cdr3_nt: TGTGCCAGCAGCTTGAGGGACTACTACGAGCAGTACTTC
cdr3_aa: CASSLRDYYEQYF

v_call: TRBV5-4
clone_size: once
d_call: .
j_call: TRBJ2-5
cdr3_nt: TGTGCCAGCAGCCGACCGCACCAAGAGACCCAGTACTTC
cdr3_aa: CASSRPHQETQYF

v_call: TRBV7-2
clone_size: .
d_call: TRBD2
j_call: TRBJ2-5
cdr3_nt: TGTGCCAGCAGCTTAGTGGCTAGCGGGGGGCCCCAAGAGACCCAGTACTTC
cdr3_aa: CASSLVASGGPQETQYF

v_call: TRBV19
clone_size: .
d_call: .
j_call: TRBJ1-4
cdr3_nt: TGTGCCAGTAGTGCTCCGAGGAGCCGACGAATTAATGAAAAACTGTTTTTT
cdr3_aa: CASSAPRSRRINEKLFF

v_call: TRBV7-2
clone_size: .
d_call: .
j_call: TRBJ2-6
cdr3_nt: TGTGCCAGCAGCAGGGCGATTAGGGACTTGGGCTCTGGGGCCAACGTCCTGACTTTC
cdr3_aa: CASSRAIRDLGSGANVLTF